This T cell receptor (beta chain) appears in the sequencing data of a study of CD8 T cells in ankylosing spondylitis. Whole-study results and caveats: Among TCR beta sequences, a motif of under 10 highly homologous variants appeared characteristic of ankylosing spondylitis blood.

One entry per CDR3 protein, called by TCRdb with MiXCR from the 5' RACE reads. The sample comprises 700,000 to 850,000 distinct CDR3 sequences, over 9.5% of which are singletons, and about 0.49% rests with the top ten. There are many counts of this clonotype. Its target is not known. Germline V gives CDR1 SGHRS, CDR2 YFSETQ. The CDR3 is made up of 14 amino acids. The ends were cut back, 9 bases at V and 6 bases at J, with 18 bases in the middle. Sequencing used blood, either unsorted or a sorted T cell fraction (not recorded which). The chain couples TRBV5-1 to TRBJ1-4, with a weak D call TRBD1 (6 bases). The receptor's source is a male donor with ankylosing spondylitis. The CDR3 spells CATSTTGQHEKLFF. The CDR3 DNA reads TGCGCCACCTCAACGACAGGACAGCATGAAAAACTGTTTTTT.